Sequencing of this T cell receptor (beta chain) was carried out in a study of shared clonotypes between healthy human individuals. Trimming took 5 bases from V and 4 from J, leaving 9 bases between them. Germline CDR1 and CDR2: LNHDA and SQIVND (reference sequence). This CDR3 has 13 amino acids. Whole-study findings and limits: An effect of sequencing depth on clonotype sharing among donors was expected.

In the case of this clone: The antigen remains unidentified.

In the authors' methods: ImmunoSEQ output held junction-only sequences without quality scores, so filtering differed. Sequenced by immunoSEQ multiplex PCR; TCRdb stores in-frame clones only, minus some. V and J calls and clone size are those listed in that table; D and trimming were worked out from the DNA. This sample has about 1 million clones, with more than 60% found just once. Every one of the donors was a Caucasian adult that lived in Nashville, Tennessee. The rearrangement joins TRBV19 to TRBJ1-3, with no clear D. Specimen: memory CD4+ T cells sorted from blood. The subset: CD45RA-negative fraction. The TCR originated in a man in his late teens or twenties in good health. CDR3 protein: CASSYASGNTIYF. CDR3 nucleotides: TGTGCCAGTAGTTATGCAAGCGGAAACACCATATATTTT.